This record concerns one TCR beta chain sequence. These data belong to a study of cytomegalovirus exposure and HLA in healthy donors. Overall study context: In terms of ancestry, the Caucasian-associated cluster contained 75% to 90% of the roughly 400 genotyped donors.

Primers: 60 Vbeta forward and 13 Jbeta reverse. Measured with immunoSEQ multiplex PCR; TCRdb has only the in-frame clones, and not every one. The sample has some 90,000 clones, approximately 81% seen once. With 1 base clipped from V and 5 bases from J, the junction kept 14 bases outside the gene matches. The CDR3 spans 17 residues. Germline CDR1 is SGHKS and CDR2 is YYEKEE (reference sequence). The chain has TRBV5-5 and TRBJ1-2; 7 bases are shared with TRBD1. Sequencing was performed on PBMCs. The source of this sequence is a woman between 65 and 79 years old in good health and CMV-seropositive. The CDR3 loop reads CASSLNGPLAGQYGYTF. The CDR3 region has the DNA TGTGCCAGCAGCTTGAATGGACCCCTAGCGGGACAGTATGGCTACACCTTC. Filled out from reference TRBV5-5 and TRBJ1-2, the complete variable domain reads DAGVTQSPTHLIKTRGQQVTLRCSPISGHKSVSWYQQVLGQGPQFIFQYYEKEERGRGNFPDRFSARQFPNYSSELNVNALLLGDSALYLCASSLNGPLAGQYGYTFGSGTRLTVV.